Listed here are 20 T cell receptor beta chains from one sample, sequenced in a study of shared clonotypes between healthy human individuals. The naive CD8 population came from CD45RO-negative cells selected for CCR7, without terminally differentiated effector memory CD45RA+ cells. The data were produced by immunoSEQ multiplex PCR, yet TCRdb's version contains in-frame clones alone and is incomplete. The sample records some 2.1 million clones, around 93% being singletons. Sequencing was performed on naive CD8+ T cells from PBMCs. These receptors all stem from a man in his late teens or twenties in good health. Some clones in this sample may be carry-over from other donors' samples.

This chain uses TRBV2 with TRBJ2-7, with 11 bases aligning to TRBD2. The CDR3 extends over 18 amino acids. Germline-derived CDR1 and CDR2 are SNHLY and FYNNEI. The ends lost 4 bases at V and 0 bases at J; junction bases unmatched: 11. The CDR3 region has the DNA TGTGCCAGCAGTGCGGGACTAGCGGTAGTGTTAAGCTCCTACGAGCAGTACTTC. Protein product: CASSAGLAVVLSSYEQYF.

The gene calls are TRBV5-6 and TRBJ1-2; possibly TRBD1 for D (5 bases). Trimming shortened V by 0 bases and J by 0 bases, and 9 bases separated the two germline ends. Germline assignment: CDR1 SGHDT and CDR2 YYEEEE. The CDR3 spans 15 residues. The CDR3 loop is CASSLVQASNYGYTF. CDR3 nucleotides: TGTGCCAGCAGCTTGGTACAGGCGTCTAACTATGGCTACACCTTC.

The chain is built from TRBV6-5 and TRBJ2-1; 12 bases are a match to TRBD2. CDR3 size: 16 residues. Germline lookup yields CDR1 MNHEY and CDR2 SVGAGI. The V gene end was trimmed by 1 base and the J gene end by 9 bases; junction bases not matched to a gene: 7. The CDR3 DNA reads as TGTGCCAGCAGTTACTTGACTAGCGGGAGAAGGGGTGAGCAGTTCTTC. Translation: CASSYLTSGRRGEQFF.

CDR3 protein: CATSISESNEQFF. The CDR3 DNA reads as TGTGCCACCAGCATTAGCGAGTCCAATGAGCAGTTCTTC. This chain links TRBV15 with TRBJ2-1; perhaps TRBD2 as D (5 bases). Per the germline V gene, CDR1 is LNHNV and CDR2 is YYDKDF (reference sequence). The ends were cut back, 4 bases at V and 6 bases at J, with 10 bases in the middle. This CDR3 is 13 amino acids long.

The V and J genes are TRBV7-9 and TRBJ2-7, with a weak D call TRBD1 (5 bases). In germline, CDR1 is SEHNR, CDR2 FQNEAQ (reference sequence). The CDR3 runs to 14 residues. V lost 5 bases to trimming and J lost 3 bases, with 14 bases between them. Written as DNA, the CDR3 is TGTGCCAGCAGCCAGTGGGGCAGAATCTACGAGCAGTACTTC. Protein product: CASSQWGRIYEQYF.

The chain combines TRBV15 with TRBJ2-4, with TRBD1 as a possible D gene (6 bases). Per the germline V gene, CDR1 is LNHNV and CDR2 is YYDKDF (reference sequence). This CDR3 contains 15 residues. The germline V and J ends were trimmed by 5 bases and 6 bases, with 17 bases remaining between them. The DNA of the CDR3 is TGTGCCACCAGCGGTCGGCAGGTAGGGGGAAACATTCAGTACTTC. Protein sequence: CATSGRQVGGNIQYF.

The chain carries TRBV27 and TRBJ2-3; D is undetermined. The CDR3 length is 16 residues. Germline V gene sequence: CDR1 MNHEY, CDR2 SMNVEV (reference sequence). The V end lost 2 bases, the J end lost 2 bases, and 14 bases lay between the germline ends. This CDR3 reads CASSLTPPISTDTQYF. The CDR3 DNA sequence: TGTGCCAGCAGTTTAACCCCCCCAATTTCCACAGATACGCAGTATTTT.

The rearrangement uses TRBV30 and TRBJ2-1; the D gene is possibly TRBD2 (5 bases). Per germline, CDR1 GTSNPN and CDR2 SVGIG (reference sequence). The CDR3 has 12 residues. Trimming removed 8 bases at V and 4 bases at J, with 12 bases between. The CDR3: CALGTRYNEQFF. As DNA, the CDR3 is TGTGCCCTTGGTACTAGATACAATGAGCAGTTCTTC.

The chain is built from TRBV5-1 and TRBJ1-1; D might be TRBD1 (5 bases). CDR1 is SGHRS and CDR2 is YFSETQ in the germline V gene. The CDR3 runs to 17 residues. With 0 bases removed from V and 3 bases from J, the gap between germline ends came to 18 bases. The CDR3 DNA reads as TGCGCCAGCAGCTTGGTCGGGCCCGCGGGGGAGGACACTGAAGCTTTCTTT. As protein: CASSLVGPAGEDTEAFF.

CDR3 in amino acids: CAISESQGLAGKEQYF. The CDR3 region has the DNA TGTGCCATCAGTGAGTCACAAGGGCTAGCGGGCAAGGAGCAGTACTTC. The rearrangement uses TRBV10-3 and TRBJ2-7; 8 bases agree with TRBD2. Trimming cost V 0 bases and J 7 bases; bases outside gene matches: 11. Germline lookup yields CDR1 ENHRY and CDR2 SYGVKD. This CDR3 has 16 residues.

The chain uses TRBV7-9 and TRBJ2-7; tentatively, D is TRBD2 (6 bases). CDR3 length equals 15 residues. Per germline, CDR1 SEHNR and CDR2 FQNEAQ (reference sequence). V gave up 4 bases and J gave up 4 bases, with 17 bases separating them. The CDR3 region is CASSSSRDWGYEQYF. CDR3 DNA: TGTGCCAGCAGCTCCTCCCGGGACTGGGGATACGAGCAGTACTTC.

This clone has only one observation. The rearrangement uses TRBV4-3 and TRBJ1-6, with D uncertain. This CDR3 region has 15 residues. Germline loops: CDR1 LGHNA, CDR2 YSLEER. Trimming cost V 0 bases and J 8 bases, with 11 bases left between them. CDR3 residues: CASSQDQEGYSPLHF. In nucleotides, the CDR3 is TGCGCCAGCAGCCAAGACCAAGAGGGATATTCACCCCTCCACTTT.

A word on this clone: Other DNA sequences of this sample code for an identical CDR3. The V call is TRBV5-6, the J call TRBJ1-3; D is unclear. Germline assignment: CDR1 SGHDT and CDR2 YYEEEE. The CDR3 length is 13 residues. V was clipped by 0 bases and J by 0 bases, with 1 base between them. CDR3 DNA sequence: TGTGCCAGCAGCTTGGACTCTGGAAACACCATATATTTT. Its translation is CASSLDSGNTIYF.

J is TRBJ2-5 and V is TRBV19; D assignment may be TRBD1 or TRBD2 (5 bases each). CDR3 length equals 14 residues. CDR1 is LNHDA, CDR2 SQIVND, per germline (reference sequence). Trimming shortened V by 5 bases and J by 9 bases, and 19 bases separated the two germline ends. CDR3 sequence: CASSRDRDETAQYF. CDR3 bases: TGTGCCAGTAGTCGGGACCGGGACGAAACGGCCCAGTACTTC. The full variable domain, with the rest looked up from reference TRBV19 and TRBJ2-5, is DGGITQSPKYLFRKEGQNVTLSCEQNLNHDAMYWYRQDPGQGLRLIYYSQIVNDFQKGDIAEGYSVSREKKESFPLTVTSAQKNPTAFYLCASSRDRDETAQYFGPGTRLLVL.

The V and J genes are TRBV5-3 and TRBJ1-5; 8 bases align to TRBD1. TRBV5-3 falls under the ORF class, with uncertain function. V gave up 3 bases and J gave up 0 bases; unmatched junction bases: 8. The CDR3 is made up of 17 amino acids. The CDR3 DNA reads TGTGCCAGAAGCTATCCGGGACAGGATTTTAGCAATCAGCCCCAGCATTTT. Translated: CARSYPGQDFSNQPQHF.

This clone was counted once. V usage is TRBV5-1 and J usage is TRBJ2-1; 9 nucleotides line up with TRBD1. The germline CDR1 and CDR2 sequences are SGHRS and YFSETQ. The CDR3 is made up of 16 amino acids. J lost 13 bases, V lost 2 bases, and 16 bases had no gene match. The CDR3 DNA is TGCGCCAGCAGCTTTCGAGGACAGGGGCCCTCCCAGCCCCAGTTCTTC. It yields the protein CASSFRGQGPSQPQFF.

The chain is built from TRBV6-5 and TRBJ2-5; 7 bases line up with TRBD2. V was clipped by 0 bases and J by 5 bases; unmatched bases: 9. The germline V gene encodes CDR1 MNHEY and CDR2 SVGAGI. The CDR3 sequence is 16 residues long. The CDR3 loop reads CASSYSLRERRETQYF. The CDR3 DNA sequence: TGTGCCAGCAGTTACTCGTTGCGGGAGCGGAGGGAGACCCAGTACTTC.

The gene calls are TRBV11-3 and TRBJ2-5; unclear D gene. This CDR3 comprises 15 residues. Germline assignment: CDR1 SGHNT and CDR2 YENEEA. Trimming removed 1 base from V and 5 bases from J, with 14 bases in between. CDR3 nucleotides: TGTGCCAGCAGCTTAGGAATCGAGAAGTGGGAGACCCAGTACTTC. Protein sequence: CASSLGIEKWETQYF.

V is TRBV9 and J is TRBJ2-1; unclear D gene. Deletions cut 3 bases from V and 7 bases from J, with 8 bases between. This CDR3 is 12 amino acids long. Germline CDR1 reads SGDLS; CDR2 reads YYNGEE. CDR3 sequence reads: CASSDLMNEQFF. CDR3 coding DNA: TGTGCCAGCAGCGACCTGATGAATGAGCAGTTCTTC.

The chain couples TRBV11-2 to TRBJ2-7, with D possibly being TRBD1 (6 bases). Between the trimmed V and J ends, which lost 1 base and 4 bases, there was a span of 14 bases. The CDR3 totals 15 residues. The germline CDR1 and CDR2 sequences are SGHAT and FQNNGV. CDR3 nucleotides: TGTGCCAGCAGCTTAGCAGGGGCCCGACTTTACGAGCAGTACTTC. Translating gives CASSLAGARLYEQYF.